This entry features one TCR beta chain sequence. TCRdb keeps only in-frame clones here, not all; method: immunoSEQ multiplex PCR. This sample has 35,000 to 40,000 clones, with around 85% found just once. Trimming cost V 4 bases and J 12 bases; bases outside gene matches: 8. In germline, CDR1 is SGHDT, CDR2 YYEEEE. This CDR3 is 14 amino acids long. The record originates from a study of blood T cell repertoires in COVID-19. Study-level information: T cells, B-cell-depleted T cells, or PBMCs provided the cDNA or gDNA that served as material.

This receptor was obtained from a man aged 65 to 79 with acute or convalescent COVID-19. Sequenced input: peripheral blood. The V call is TRBV5-6, the J call TRBJ1-6; 9 nucleotides agree with TRBD1. CDR3 residues: CASSQGQGREPLHF. The CDR3, as DNA: TGTGCCAGCAGCCAAGGACAGGGGCGAGAACCCCTCCACTTT.